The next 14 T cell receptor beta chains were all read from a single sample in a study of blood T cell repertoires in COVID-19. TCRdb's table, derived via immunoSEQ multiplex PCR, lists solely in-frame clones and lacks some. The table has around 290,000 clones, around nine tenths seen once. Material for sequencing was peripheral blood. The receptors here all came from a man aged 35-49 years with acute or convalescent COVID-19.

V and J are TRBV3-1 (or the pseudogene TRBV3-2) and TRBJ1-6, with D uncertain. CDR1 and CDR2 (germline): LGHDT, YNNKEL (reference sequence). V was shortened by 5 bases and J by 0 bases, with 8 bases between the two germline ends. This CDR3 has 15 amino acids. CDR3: CASSYRSSYNSPLHF. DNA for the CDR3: TGTGCCAGCAGCTATAGAAGCTCCTATAATTCACCCCTCCACTTT.

The CDR3 DNA reads as TGTGCCAGCAGCGTAGAGGTAGCGGGGGTGCACAATGAGCAGTTCTTC. The encoded protein is CASSVEVAGVHNEQFF. The chain recombines TRBV9 with TRBJ2-1; 9 bases align to TRBD2. This CDR3 has 16 residues. J gave up 5 bases and V 0 bases, and 6 bases lay outside the gene matches. Germline V gene lookup returns CDR1 SGDLS and CDR2 YYNGEE. The variable domain in full, completed from reference TRBV9 and TRBJ2-1, reads DSGVTQTPKHLITATGQRVTLRCSPRSGDLSVYWYQQSLDQGLQFLIQYYNGEERAKGNILERFSAQQFPDLHSELNLSSLELGDSALYFCASSVEVAGVHNEQFFGPGTRLTVL.

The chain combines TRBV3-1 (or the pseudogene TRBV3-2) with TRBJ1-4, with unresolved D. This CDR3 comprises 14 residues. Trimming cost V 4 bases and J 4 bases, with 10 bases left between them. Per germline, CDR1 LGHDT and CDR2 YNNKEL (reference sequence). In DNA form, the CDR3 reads TGTGCCAGCAGCCTCCGGGGAGATAATGAAAAACTGTTTTTT. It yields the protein CASSLRGDNEKLFF.

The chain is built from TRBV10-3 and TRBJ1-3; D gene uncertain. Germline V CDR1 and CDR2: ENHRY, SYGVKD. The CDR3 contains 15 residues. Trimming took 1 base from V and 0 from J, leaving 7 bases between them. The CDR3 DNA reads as TGTGCCATCAGTGAGTTACTGAGCTCTGGAAACACCATATATTTT. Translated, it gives CAISELLSSGNTIYF.

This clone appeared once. This chain's CDR3 is CASSFYRDSEAFF. DNA for the CDR3: TGTGCCAGCAGCTTTTACCGGGACAGTGAAGCTTTCTTT. The chain recombines TRBV7-2 with TRBJ1-1; 7 bases match TRBD1. V lost 3 bases, J lost 7 bases, and 5 bases stayed unmatched. CDR3 length: 13 residues. The germline CDR1 and CDR2 sequences are SGHTA and FQGNSA. Full variable domain (missing parts from reference TRBV7-2 and TRBJ1-1): GAGVSQSPSNKVTEKGKDVELRCDPISGHTALYWYRQSLGQGLEFLIYFQGNSAPDKSGLPSDRFSAERTGGSVSTLTIQRTQQEDSAVYLCASSFYRDSEAFFGQGTRLTVV.

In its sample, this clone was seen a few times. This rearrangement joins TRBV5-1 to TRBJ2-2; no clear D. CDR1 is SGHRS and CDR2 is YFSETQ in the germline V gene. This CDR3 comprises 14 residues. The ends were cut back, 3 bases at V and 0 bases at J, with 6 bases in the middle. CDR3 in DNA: TGCGCCAGCAGCTCCCTAGCGAACACCGGGGAGCTGTTTTTT. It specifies CASSSLANTGELFF.

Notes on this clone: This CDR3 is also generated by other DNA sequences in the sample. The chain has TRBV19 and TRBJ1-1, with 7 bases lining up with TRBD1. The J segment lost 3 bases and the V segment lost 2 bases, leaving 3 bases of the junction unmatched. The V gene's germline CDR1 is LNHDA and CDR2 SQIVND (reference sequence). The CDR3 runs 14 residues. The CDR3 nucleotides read TGTGCCAGTAGTATAAGGGGGACAGACACTGAAGCTTTCTTT. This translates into CASSIRGTDTEAFF.

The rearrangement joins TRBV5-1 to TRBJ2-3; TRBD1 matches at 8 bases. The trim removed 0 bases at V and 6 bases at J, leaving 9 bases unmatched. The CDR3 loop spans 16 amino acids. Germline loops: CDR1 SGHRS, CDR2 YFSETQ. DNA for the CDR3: TGCGCCAGCAGCTTGGGGACAGGGCCCTCCAGGGATACGCAGTATTTT. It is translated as CASSLGTGPSRDTQYF.

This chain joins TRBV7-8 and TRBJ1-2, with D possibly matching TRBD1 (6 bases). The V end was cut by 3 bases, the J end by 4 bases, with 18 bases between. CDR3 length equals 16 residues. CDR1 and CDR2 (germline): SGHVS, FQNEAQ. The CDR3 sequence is CASSFNRDKFRYGYTF. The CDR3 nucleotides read TGTGCCAGCAGCTTTAACCGGGACAAGTTCCGCTATGGCTACACCTTC.

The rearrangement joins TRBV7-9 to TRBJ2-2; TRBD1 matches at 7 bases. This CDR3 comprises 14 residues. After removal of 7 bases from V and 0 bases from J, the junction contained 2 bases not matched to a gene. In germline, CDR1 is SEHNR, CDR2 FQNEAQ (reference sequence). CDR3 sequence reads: CASIRGTNTGELFF. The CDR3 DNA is TGTGCCAGCATCAGGGGGACGAACACCGGGGAGCTGTTTTTT.

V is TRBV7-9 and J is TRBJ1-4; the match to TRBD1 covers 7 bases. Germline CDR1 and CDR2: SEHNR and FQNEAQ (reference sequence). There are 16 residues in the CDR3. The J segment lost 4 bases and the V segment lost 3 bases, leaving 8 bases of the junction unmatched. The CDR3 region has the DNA TGTGCCAGCAGCTTGTCCGGGACAGATTATAATGAAAAACTGTTTTTT. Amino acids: CASSLSGTDYNEKLFF.

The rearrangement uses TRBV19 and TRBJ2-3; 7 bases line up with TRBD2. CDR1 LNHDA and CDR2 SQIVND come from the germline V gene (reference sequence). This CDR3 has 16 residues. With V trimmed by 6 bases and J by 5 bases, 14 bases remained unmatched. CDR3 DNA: TGTGCCAGTAGCCGCAAAGCGGGGATGGGTAAAGATACGCAGTATTTT. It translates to CASSRKAGMGKDTQYF. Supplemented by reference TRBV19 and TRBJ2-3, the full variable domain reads DGGITQSPKYLFRKEGQNVTLSCEQNLNHDAMYWYRQDPGQGLRLIYYSQIVNDFQKGDIAEGYSVSREKKESFPLTVTSAQKNPTAFYLCASSRKAGMGKDTQYFGPGTRLTVL.

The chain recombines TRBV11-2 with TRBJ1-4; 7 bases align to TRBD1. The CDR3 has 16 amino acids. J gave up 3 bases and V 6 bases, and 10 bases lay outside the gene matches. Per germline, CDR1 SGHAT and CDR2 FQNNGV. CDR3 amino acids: CASSPIAGTANEKLFF. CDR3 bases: TGTGCCAGCAGTCCTATTGCCGGGACAGCTAATGAAAAACTGTTTTTT.

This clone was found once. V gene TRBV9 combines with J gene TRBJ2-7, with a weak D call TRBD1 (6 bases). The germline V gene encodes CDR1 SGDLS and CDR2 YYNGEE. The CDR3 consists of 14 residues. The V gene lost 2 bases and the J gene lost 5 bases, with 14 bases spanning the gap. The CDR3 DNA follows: TGTGCCAGCAGCGTGGGGACAAGGATGAACGAGCAGTACTTC. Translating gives CASSVGTRMNEQYF.